These T cell receptor beta chains were read from a single sample in a study of spatial heterogeneity in lung cancer. TCRdb independently ran MiXCR on the 5' RACE reads; one entry per CDR3 protein. The sample has roughly 100,000 distinct CDR3 sequences, approximately 8.6% seen once. Sequences were derived from PBMCs, sampled at surgery. These TCRs come from a male donor with early-stage non-small cell lung cancer. Both conserved end residues are part of each CDR3. A D gene is named only where the DNA matches it firmly. Where a row states a size, it is once, few, many or the class of an expanded clone; other rows omit it.

NA,TRBJ2-7,NA,TRBV15,CATSRVRHEQYF,TGTGCCACCAGCAGAGTGAGGCACGAGCAGTACTTC
TRBD1,TRBJ1-5,few,TRBV12-3/TRBV12-4,CASRDGDRVNQPQHF,TGTGCCAGCAGGGACGGGGACAGGGTCAATCAGCCCCAGCATTTT
TRBD2,TRBJ2-1,many,TRBV20-1,CSAPPRGSGKDEQFF,TGCAGTGCTCCTCCACGGGGTAGCGGGAAGGATGAGCAGTTCTTC
TRBD2,TRBJ2-7,few,TRBV5-1,CASSLAGSYEQYF,TGCGCCAGCAGCCTAGCGGGATCCTACGAGCAGTACTTC
NA,TRBJ1-1,few,TRBV7-9,CASTFAGGMNTEAFF,TGTGCCAGCACCTTTGCTGGGGGGATGAACACTGAAGCTTTCTTT
NA,TRBJ2-3,many,TRBV7-9,CASSLGQGDADTQYF,TGTGCCAGCAGCCTAGGGCAGGGAGATGCAGATACGCAGTATTTT
NA,TRBJ2-4,many,TRBV6-1,CASSEATLAKNIQYF,TGTGCCAGCAGTGAAGCGACGCTAGCCAAAAACATTCAGTACTTC
TRBD2,TRBJ2-1,NA,TRBV20-1,CSAEREGPNEQFF,TGCAGTGCCGAGCGGGAGGGCCCCAATGAGCAGTTCTTC
NA,TRBJ1-1,NA,TRBV6-2/TRBV6-3,CASKTGLAGTEAFF,TGTGCCAGCAAAACGGGGCTGGCGGGGACTGAAGCTTTCTTT
NA,TRBJ2-2,once,TRBV19,CASTLDRALAGTGELFF,TGTGCCAGTACCCTGGACAGGGCCCTAGCGGGAACCGGGGAGCTGTTTTTT
NA,TRBJ2-6,few,TRBV24-1,CATSDPRSGANVLTF,TGTGCCACCAGTGACCCGAGGTCTGGGGCCAACGTCCTGACTTTC
TRBD2,TRBJ2-7,many,TRBV7-2,CASSSATSWQYF,TGTGCCAGCAGCTCGGCGACTAGCTGGCAGTACTTC
NA,TRBJ2-1,NA,TRBV27,CASSRGTAFNEQFF,TGTGCCAGCAGTAGAGGGACTGCGTTTAATGAGCAGTTCTTC
NA,TRBJ2-3,NA,TRBV28,CASSPSQGRTDTQYF,TGTGCCAGCAGCCCCTCTCAAGGGCGCACAGATACGCAGTATTTT
TRBD2,TRBJ2-1,few,TRBV5-1,CASSLAGTRGNEQFF,TGCGCCAGCAGCTTGGCCGGGACTAGGGGCAATGAGCAGTTCTTC
TRBD2,TRBJ2-3,many,TRBV9,CASSGSGRTTDTQYF,TGTGCCAGCAGCGGAAGCGGGAGGACCACAGATACGCAGTATTTT
NA,TRBJ2-5,NA,TRBV27,CASKRQHEETQYF,TGTGCCAGCAAGAGGCAGCACGAAGAGACCCAGTACTTC
NA,TRBJ1-5,many,TRBV7-2,CASSRNRGTNQPQHF,TGTGCCAGCAGCCGCAACCGGGGCACCAATCAGCCCCAGCATTTT
TRBD1,TRBJ2-7,few,TRBV28,CASRHGTVYEQYF,TGTGCCAGCAGGCACGGGACAGTCTACGAGCAGTACTTC
NA,TRBJ2-5,few,TRBV7-2,CASSPRSKETQYF,TGTGCCAGCAGCCCTCGGTCCAAAGAGACCCAGTACTTC
NA,TRBJ2-3,many,TRBV7-2,CASSSTGRGTDTQYF,TGTGCCAGCAGCTCCACAGGGAGAGGGACAGATACGCAGTATTTT
TRBD1,TRBJ2-7,many,TRBV28,CASTTGAYEQYF,TGTGCCAGCACCACAGGGGCCTACGAGCAGTACTTC
TRBD1,TRBJ1-6,many,TRBV10-3,CAIGDRGDNSPLHF,TGTGCCATCGGGGACAGGGGTGACAATTCACCCCTCCACTTT
NA,TRBJ2-3,few,TRBV14,CAPAKRTHSGGQDTQYF,TGTGCCCCCGCCAAGCGGACTCACAGCGGGGGACAGGATACGCAGTATTTT
NA,TRBJ2-3,few,TRBV9,CASSVGGRADTDTQYF,TGTGCCAGCAGCGTAGGAGGAAGGGCCGATACAGATACGCAGTATTTT
TRBD1,TRBJ2-7,many,TRBV28,CASSLSQGGIEQYF,TGTGCCAGCAGTTTATCACAGGGGGGCATCGAGCAGTACTTC
NA,TRBJ1-5,many,TRBV2,CASSELGLGNQPQHF,TGTGCCAGCAGTGAACTGGGTCTCGGGAATCAGCCCCAGCATTTT
NA,TRBJ2-4,many,TRBV20-1,CSARGVGGLNIQYF,TGCAGTGCTAGGGGGGTTGGCGGTTTAAACATTCAGTACTTC
TRBD1,TRBJ1-2,many,TRBV29-1,CSVSGQGRGYGYTF,TGCAGCGTGTCCGGACAGGGAAGGGGCTATGGCTACACCTTC
TRBD1,TRBJ2-7,few,TRBV28,CASSSGTGFYEQYF,TGTGCCAGCAGCTCCGGGACAGGGTTCTACGAGCAGTACTTC
NA,TRBJ2-2,many,TRBV5-1,CASSLWNTGELFF,TGCGCCAGCAGCTTGTGGAACACCGGGGAGCTGTTTTTT
TRBD1,TRBJ2-3,NA,TRBV5-1,CASSPWTGLNADTQYF,TGCGCCAGCAGCCCGTGGACAGGGTTAAATGCAGATACGCAGTATTTT